A single sample gave rise to the 26 T cell receptor beta chains below, sequenced in a study of blood T cell repertoires in COVID-19. Libraries were prepared by immunoSEQ multiplex PCR; TCRdb keeps only in-frame clonotypes and omits some of them. This table has 40,000 to 55,000 clones, about 83% appearing once. Sequenced material: peripheral blood. All receptors derive from a human donor in a cohort sampled during active COVID-19.

The chain couples TRBV5-5 to TRBJ2-5, with 11 nucleotides matching TRBD2. V shed 4 bases and J 2 bases; nucleotides not matched to a gene: 7. The CDR3 length is 16 residues. CDR1 and CDR2 from the germline V gene are SGHKS and YYEKEE (reference sequence). CDR3 amino acids: CASSPGASGRQETQYF. In DNA form, the CDR3 reads TGTGCCAGCAGCCCGGGTGCTAGCGGGAGGCAAGAGACCCAGTACTTC.

The chain links TRBV29-1 to TRBJ2-3; TRBD2 matches 7 bases. The CDR3 is made up of 15 amino acids. Trimming took 1 base from V and 1 from J; bases not matched to a gene: 5. CDR1 and CDR2 (germline): SQVTM, ANQGSEA. CDR3 residues: CSVEGGGVGTDTQYF. DNA of the CDR3: TGCAGCGTTGAAGGCGGGGGAGTGGGCACAGATACGCAGTATTTT.

As DNA, the CDR3 is TGTGCCAGCAGTTTAGACAGGTCCCACGAGCAGTACTTC. It specifies CASSLDRSHEQYF. The chain links TRBV27 to TRBJ2-7; perhaps TRBD1 as D (6 bases). V was cut by 2 bases and J by 5 bases, with 10 bases left in between. Germline lookup yields CDR1 MNHEY and CDR2 SMNVEV (reference sequence). This CDR3 has 13 amino acids.

The rearrangement links TRBV2 to TRBJ2-2; 13 bases line up with TRBD2. Losses at the gene ends were 2 bases for V and 9 bases for J; bases not matched to a gene: 6. Germline CDR1 SNHLY, CDR2 FYNNEI. This CDR3 has 16 residues. The CDR3 is CASSETSGRAIRELFF. In nucleotides, the CDR3 is TGTGCCAGCAGTGAAACTAGCGGGAGGGCCATCCGGGAGCTGTTTTTT.

This clone was found a few times. The chain uses TRBV10-1 and TRBJ1-1; D may be TRBD1 (6 bases). This CDR3 is built from 18 residues. Germline V gene lookup returns CDR1 WNHNN and CDR2 SYGVQD (reference sequence). Trimming shortened V by 11 bases and J by 4 bases, and 32 bases separated the two germline ends. In DNA, the CDR3 is TGCGCCCGAGCACGTAAACCCCGGACAGCTCCAAAGGGCACTGAAGCTTTCTTT. Residues: CARARKPRTAPKGTEAFF.

V is TRBV7-8 and J is TRBJ2-1; D is ambiguous. Germline CDR1 SGHVS, CDR2 FQNEAQ. The CDR3 extends over 13 amino acids. V was shortened by 2 bases and J by 7 bases, with 9 bases between the two germline ends. The chain's CDR3 is CASSLSLYNEQFF. CDR3 DNA sequence: TGTGCCAGCAGCTTATCCCTATATAATGAGCAGTTCTTC.

There are a few counts of this clone. The V call is TRBV27, the J call TRBJ2-3, with TRBD1 as a possible D gene (6 bases). The V and J ends lost 5 bases and 4 bases respectively, with 13 bases between them. CDR1 and CDR2 from the germline V gene are MNHEY and SMNVEV (reference sequence). This CDR3 comprises 14 residues. The CDR3 region is CASSRTRGSDTQYF. DNA of the CDR3: TGTGCCAGCAGTAGAACCAGGGGATCAGATACGCAGTATTTT.

The gene calls are TRBV16 and TRBJ2-7, with 7 bases identical to TRBD1. The CDR3 length is 14 residues. Germline values: CDR1 KGHSY, CDR2 FQNENV. J lost 2 bases, V lost 4 bases, and 5 bases had no gene match. CDR3 residues: CASSREGTAYEQYF. For the CDR3, the DNA is TGTGCCAGCAGCCGAGAGGGGACAGCCTACGAGCAGTACTTC.

The chain joins TRBV7-9 to TRBJ2-7; 8 bases are a match to TRBD2. Germline V gene data show CDR1 as SEHNR and CDR2 as FQNEAQ (reference sequence). V lost 1 base to trimming and J lost 5 bases; unmatched junction nucleotides: 4. CDR3 length equals 14 residues. CDR3 residues: CASSLEAGAHEQYF. CDR3 DNA: TGTGCCAGCAGCTTAGAAGCGGGAGCGCACGAGCAGTACTTC.

The chain recombines TRBV12-3 or TRBV12-4 with TRBJ1-5; no firm D call. The V end lost 6 bases, the J end lost 4 bases, and 7 bases lay between the germline ends. There are 12 residues in the CDR3. The CDR3 DNA follows: TGTGCCAGCAGCCAGATGAATCAGCCCCAGCATTTT. Amino acids: CASSQMNQPQHF.

This clone was observed a single time. The CDR3 nucleotides read TGTGCCAGCAGCGCCGCGGCTAGCGGGGGGGACCAGCAGTACTTC. Encoded protein: CASSAAASGGDQQYF. The genes are TRBV9 and TRBJ2-7; 12 positions match TRBD2. V gave up 3 bases and J gave up 8 bases; unmatched junction bases: 9. Germline values: CDR1 SGDLS, CDR2 YYNGEE. The CDR3 is 15 residues long.

V and J are TRBV2 and TRBJ1-4; D is uncertain. Trimming took off 2 bases at V and 7 bases at J, with 14 bases between the two ends. CDR1 is SNHLY, CDR2 FYNNEI, per germline. The length of the CDR3 is 15 residues. In DNA form, the CDR3 reads TGTGCCAGCAGTGAATCTTCGGCGGGAGGTGAAAAACTGTTTTTT. This gives the protein CASSESSAGGEKLFF. Filled out from reference TRBV2 and TRBJ1-4, the complete variable domain reads EPEVTQTPSHQVTQMGQEVILRCVPISNHLYFYWYRQILGQKVEFLVSFYNNEISEKSEIFDDQFSVERPDGSNFTLKIRSTKLEDSAMYFCASSESSAGGEKLFFGSGTQLSVL.

V is TRBV2 and J is TRBJ2-2; D is perhaps TRBD1 (5 bases). Trimming shortened V by 0 bases and J by 5 bases, and 7 bases separated the two germline ends. This CDR3 has 14 residues. In germline, CDR1 is SNHLY, CDR2 FYNNEI. CDR3 in amino acids: CASSEARVTGELFF. CDR3 coding DNA: TGTGCCAGCAGTGAAGCCAGGGTAACCGGGGAGCTGTTTTTT.

This clone was recorded once. CDR3 region: CASSYGGRAYEQYF. The CDR3 nucleotides are TGCGCCAGCAGCTACGGAGGGAGGGCCTACGAGCAGTACTTC. The rearrangement links TRBV5-1 to TRBJ2-7; 7 bases match TRBD2. Germline loops: CDR1 SGHRS, CDR2 YFSETQ. The junction had 5 bases not matched to a gene; V was cut back by 3 bases and J by 2 bases. The CDR3 is 14 amino acids.

The chain links TRBV18 to TRBJ2-2; TRBD1 might be the D (5 bases). Trimming pared 2 bases from V and 6 bases from J, leaving 16 bases between. The CDR3 is 16 residues long. Germline V gene lookup returns CDR1 KGHSH and CDR2 LQKENI. The CDR3 spells CASSPTRAGLPGELFF. DNA of the CDR3: TGTGCCAGCTCACCAACACGCGCAGGGCTCCCCGGGGAGCTGTTTTTT.

V gene TRBV6-5 combines with J gene TRBJ1-5, with TRBD1 as a possible D gene (6 bases). From germline, CDR1 is MNHEY and CDR2 SVGAGI. The CDR3 consists of 15 residues. V dropped 6 bases and J dropped 3 bases, with 15 bases sitting between them. In DNA form, the CDR3 reads TGTGCCAGCAGCCGTGGGGGGGGCTTCAATCAGCCCCAGCATTTT. It translates to CASSRGGGFNQPQHF.

This chain uses TRBV7-2 with TRBJ2-1, with D perhaps TRBD1 (7 bases). The V end was cut by 5 bases, the J end by 6 bases, with 23 bases between. The germline V gene encodes CDR1 SGHTA and CDR2 FQGNSA. The CDR3 spans 17 residues. The DNA of the CDR3 is TGTGCCAGCAGCCCTCTCGGGGGACCCACAGGGGTCAATGAGCAGTTCTTC. It specifies CASSPLGGPTGVNEQFF.

The chain joins TRBV7-2 to TRBJ2-1, with 13 bases matching TRBD2. This CDR3 comprises 17 residues. V was clipped by 1 base and J by 6 bases; unmatched bases: 6. The germline V gene has CDR1 SGHTA and CDR2 FQGNSA. CDR3 residues: CASSLVGTSGGGNEQFF. CDR3 DNA: TGTGCCAGCAGCTTAGTCGGAACTAGCGGGGGGGGCAATGAGCAGTTCTTC.

The V and J genes are TRBV5-1 and TRBJ2-6; 8 bases agree with TRBD1. Germline V lookup: CDR1 SGHRS, CDR2 YFSETQ. With 4 bases clipped from V and 0 bases from J, the junction kept 6 bases outside the gene matches. The CDR3 runs to 17 residues. CDR3 residues: CASSHGTGGSGANVLTF. In nucleotides, the CDR3 is TGCGCCAGCAGCCACGGGACAGGCGGCTCTGGGGCCAACGTCCTGACTTTC.

The chain links TRBV19 to TRBJ1-5; possibly TRBD1 for D (6 bases). The V and J ends lost 7 bases and 4 bases respectively, with 17 bases between them. The germline CDR1 and CDR2 sequences are LNHDA and SQIVND (reference sequence). This CDR3 contains 15 residues. CDR3 nucleotide sequence: TGTGCCAGTATTGTACAGGGTAGTTCGAATCAGCCCCAGCATTTT. It codes for CASIVQGSSNQPQHF.

The chain combines TRBV7-2 with TRBJ2-5, with TRBD2 matching over 7 bases. V shed 5 bases, J shed 0 bases, and the junction held 6 bases outside the gene matches. The germline gives CDR1 SGHTA, CDR2 FQGNSA. The CDR3 is 15 amino acids. Here the CDR3 reads CASSTRAGDQETQYF. CDR3 nucleotides: TGTGCCAGCAGCACCAGGGCGGGGGACCAAGAGACCCAGTACTTC.

The chain combines TRBV4-3 with TRBJ2-6; D is possibly TRBD1 (5 bases). This CDR3 comprises 17 residues. The V end lost 0 bases, the J end lost 0 bases, and 9 bases lay between the germline ends. Germline CDR1 and CDR2: LGHNA and YSLEER. The CDR3 sequence is CASSQDLQGSGANVLTF. CDR3 nucleotide sequence: TGCGCCAGCAGCCAAGATCTGCAGGGCTCTGGGGCCAACGTCCTGACTTTC.

This clone has more than one count but fewer than ten. J is TRBJ2-7 and V is TRBV6-5, with TRBD2 matching 14 bases. This CDR3 is built from 15 residues. Germline CDR1 reads MNHEY; CDR2 reads SVGAGI. With 8 bases clipped from V and 2 bases from J, the junction kept 5 bases outside the gene matches. CDR3 in amino acids: CASRRTSGGTYEQYF. The CDR3 nucleotides are TGTGCCAGCCGAAGGACTAGCGGGGGGACCTACGAGCAGTACTTC.

This rearrangement joins TRBV2 to TRBJ2-7, with TRBD1 as a possible D gene (7 bases). The CDR3 contains 14 residues. CDR1 is SNHLY and CDR2 is FYNNEI in the germline V gene. V lost 5 bases and J 3 bases, leaving 14 bases between the germline ends. For the CDR3, the DNA is TGTGCCAGCAGTTCCGACCAGGGGGGCTACGAGCAGTACTTC. Amino acids: CASSSDQGGYEQYF.

This chain joins TRBV7-2 and TRBJ2-1; no definite D call. Germline CDR1 SGHTA, CDR2 FQGNSA. The V end lost 4 bases, the J end lost 12 bases, and 16 bases lay between the germline ends. This CDR3 comprises 13 residues. CDR3 in DNA: TGTGCCAGCAGCTCAAGTGGAGCGCATGGGCAGTTCTTC. Encoded protein: CASSSSGAHGQFF.

This chain connects TRBV6-6 to TRBJ2-1, with a possible D match to TRBD2 (6 bases). Germline lookup yields CDR1 MNHNY and CDR2 SVGAGI (reference sequence). The CDR3 sequence is 14 residues long. V was pared by 4 bases and J by 4 bases, with 11 bases between. CDR3 sequence (DNA): TGTGCCAGCAGTTCCGCCGCGGGGTACAATGAGCAGTTCTTC. It encodes CASSSAAGYNEQFF.